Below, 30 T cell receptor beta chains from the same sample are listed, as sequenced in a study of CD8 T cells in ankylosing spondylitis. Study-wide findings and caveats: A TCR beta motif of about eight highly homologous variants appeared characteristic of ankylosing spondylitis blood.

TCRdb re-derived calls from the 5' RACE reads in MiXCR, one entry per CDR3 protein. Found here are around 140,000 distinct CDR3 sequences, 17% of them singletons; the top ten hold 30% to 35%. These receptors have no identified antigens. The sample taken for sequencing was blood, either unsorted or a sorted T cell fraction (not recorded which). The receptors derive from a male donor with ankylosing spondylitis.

CDR3 amino acids: CSAPWGVNTDTQYF. For the CDR3, the DNA is TGCAGCGCCCCCTGGGGGGTTAACACAGATACGCAGTATTTT. The gene calls are TRBV29-1 and TRBJ2-3, with D perhaps matching TRBD2 (6 bases). Trimming removed 7 bases from V and 2 bases from J, with 16 bases in between. The germline CDR1 and CDR2 sequences are SQVTM and ANQGSEA. The CDR3 has 14 amino acids.

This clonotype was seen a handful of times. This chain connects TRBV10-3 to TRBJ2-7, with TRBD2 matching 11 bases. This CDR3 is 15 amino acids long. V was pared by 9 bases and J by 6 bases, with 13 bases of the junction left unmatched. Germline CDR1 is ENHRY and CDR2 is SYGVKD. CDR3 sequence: CAIGTSGVLAREQYF. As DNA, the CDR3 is TGTGCCATTGGGACTAGCGGAGTCCTAGCTCGCGAGCAGTACTTC.

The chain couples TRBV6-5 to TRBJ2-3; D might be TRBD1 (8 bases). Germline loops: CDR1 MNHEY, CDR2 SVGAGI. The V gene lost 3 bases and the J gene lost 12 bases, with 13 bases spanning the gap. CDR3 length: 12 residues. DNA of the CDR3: TGTGCCAGCAGTTATAACAGGGGGGGACAGTATTTT. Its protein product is CASSYNRGGQYF.

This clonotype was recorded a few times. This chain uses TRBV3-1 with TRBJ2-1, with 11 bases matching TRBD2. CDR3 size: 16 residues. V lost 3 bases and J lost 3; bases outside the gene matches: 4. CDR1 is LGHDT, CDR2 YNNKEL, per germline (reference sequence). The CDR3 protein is CASSQGTSGGYNEQFF. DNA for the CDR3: TGTGCCAGCAGCCAGGGGACTAGCGGAGGCTACAATGAGCAGTTCTTC.

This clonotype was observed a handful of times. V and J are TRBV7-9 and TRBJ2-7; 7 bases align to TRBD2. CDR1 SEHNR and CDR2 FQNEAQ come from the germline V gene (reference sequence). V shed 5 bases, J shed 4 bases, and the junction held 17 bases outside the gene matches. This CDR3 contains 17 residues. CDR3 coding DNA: TGTGCCAGCAGCCGGTTAGGGGAGGGGCTCGCGTCTTACGAGCAGTACTTC. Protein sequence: CASSRLGEGLASYEQYF.

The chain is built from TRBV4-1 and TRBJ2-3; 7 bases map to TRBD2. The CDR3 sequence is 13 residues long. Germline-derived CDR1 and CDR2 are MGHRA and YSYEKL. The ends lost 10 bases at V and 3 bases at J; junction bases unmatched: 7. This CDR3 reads CAIRAGETDTQYF. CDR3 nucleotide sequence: TGCGCCATTAGGGCGGGAGAAACAGATACGCAGTATTTT.

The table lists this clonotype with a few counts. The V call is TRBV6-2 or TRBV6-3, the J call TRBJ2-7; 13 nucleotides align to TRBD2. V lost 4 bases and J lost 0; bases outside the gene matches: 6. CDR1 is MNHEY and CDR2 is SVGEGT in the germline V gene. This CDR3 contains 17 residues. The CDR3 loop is CASSSVRTSGGSYEQYF. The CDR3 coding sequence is TGTGCCAGCAGTTCCGTTCGGACTAGCGGGGGCTCCTACGAGCAGTACTTC.

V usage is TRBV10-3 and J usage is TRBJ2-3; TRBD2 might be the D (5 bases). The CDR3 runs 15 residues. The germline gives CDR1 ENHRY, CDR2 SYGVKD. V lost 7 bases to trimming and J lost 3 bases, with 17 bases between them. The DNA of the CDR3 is TGTGCCATCACGGCTAGCAGTGATGGTACAGATACGCAGTATTTT. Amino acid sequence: CAITASSDGTDTQYF.

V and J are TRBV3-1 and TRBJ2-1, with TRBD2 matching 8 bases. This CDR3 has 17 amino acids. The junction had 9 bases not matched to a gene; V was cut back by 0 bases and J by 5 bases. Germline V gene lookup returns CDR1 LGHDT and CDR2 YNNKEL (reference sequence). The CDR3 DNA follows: TGTGCCAGCAGCCAAGACCCGGGAGTAGCGGGACACAATGAGCAGTTCTTC. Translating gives CASSQDPGVAGHNEQFF.

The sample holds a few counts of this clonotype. The CDR3 here is CASRADRDLNQPQHF. In DNA form, the CDR3 reads TGTGCCAGCAGGGCAGACAGGGATCTTAATCAGCCCCAGCATTTT. The chain employs TRBV6-1 and TRBJ1-5; TRBD1 matches 7 bases. Trimming at V came to 6 bases and at J to 4 bases, leaving 9 bases not matched to a gene. The CDR3 consists of 15 residues. Germline V lookup: CDR1 MNHNS, CDR2 SASEGT.

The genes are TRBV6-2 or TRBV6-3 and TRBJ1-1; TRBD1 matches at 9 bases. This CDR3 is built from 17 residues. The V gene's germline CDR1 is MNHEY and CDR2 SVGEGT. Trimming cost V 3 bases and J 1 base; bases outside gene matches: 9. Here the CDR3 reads CASSYARTGDWNTEAFF. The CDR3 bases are TGTGCCAGCAGTTATGCCCGGACAGGGGATTGGAACACTGAAGCTTTCTTT.

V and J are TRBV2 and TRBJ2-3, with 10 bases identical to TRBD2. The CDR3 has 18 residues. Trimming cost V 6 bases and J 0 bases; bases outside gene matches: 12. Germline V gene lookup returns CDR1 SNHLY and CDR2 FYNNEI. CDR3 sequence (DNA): TGTGCCAGCAGAGTGGCCGAGCGGGAGGGCGGGAGCACAGATACGCAGTATTTT. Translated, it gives CASRVAEREGGSTDTQYF.

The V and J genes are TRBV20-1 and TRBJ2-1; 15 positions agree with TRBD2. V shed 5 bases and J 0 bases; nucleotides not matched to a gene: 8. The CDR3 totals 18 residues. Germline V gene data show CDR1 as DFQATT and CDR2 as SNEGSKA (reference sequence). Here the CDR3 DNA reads TGCAGTGCTCAGGGACTAGCGGGAGGCCCCAGCTCCTACAATGAGCAGTTCTTC. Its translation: CSAQGLAGGPSSYNEQFF.

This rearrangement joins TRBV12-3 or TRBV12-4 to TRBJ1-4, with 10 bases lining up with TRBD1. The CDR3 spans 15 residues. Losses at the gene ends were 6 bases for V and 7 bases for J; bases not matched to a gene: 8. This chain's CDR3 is CASSWTGGGGEKLFF. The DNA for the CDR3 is TGTGCCAGCAGCTGGACAGGGGGAGGTGGTGAAAAACTGTTTTTT.

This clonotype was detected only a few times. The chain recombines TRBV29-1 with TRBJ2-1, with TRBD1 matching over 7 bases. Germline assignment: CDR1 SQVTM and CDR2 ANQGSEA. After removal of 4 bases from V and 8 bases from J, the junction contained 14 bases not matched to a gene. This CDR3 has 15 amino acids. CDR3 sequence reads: CSVVSGTVSLYEQFF. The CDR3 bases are TGCAGCGTTGTATCAGGGACAGTAAGTTTATATGAGCAGTTCTTC.

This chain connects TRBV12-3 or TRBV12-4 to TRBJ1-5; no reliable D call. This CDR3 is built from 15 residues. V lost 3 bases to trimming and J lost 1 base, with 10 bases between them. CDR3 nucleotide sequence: TGTGCCAGCAGTTTTATGGGAGGAAGCAATCAGCCCCAGCATTTT. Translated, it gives CASSFMGGSNQPQHF.

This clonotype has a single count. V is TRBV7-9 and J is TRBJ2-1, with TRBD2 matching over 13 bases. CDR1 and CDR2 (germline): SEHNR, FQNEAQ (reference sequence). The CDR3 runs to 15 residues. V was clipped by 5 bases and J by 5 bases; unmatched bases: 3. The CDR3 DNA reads TGTGCCAGCAGCCGTACTAGCGGGGGGGACAATGAGCAGTTCTTC. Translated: CASSRTSGGDNEQFF.

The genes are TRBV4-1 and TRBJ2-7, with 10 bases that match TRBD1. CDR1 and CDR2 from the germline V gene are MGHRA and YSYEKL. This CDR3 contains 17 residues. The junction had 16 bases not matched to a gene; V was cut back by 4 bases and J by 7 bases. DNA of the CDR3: TGCGCCAGCAGCCCCGCCGGGACAGGGGAGGTTGAGGTGGAGCAGTACTTC. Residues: CASSPAGTGEVEVEQYF.

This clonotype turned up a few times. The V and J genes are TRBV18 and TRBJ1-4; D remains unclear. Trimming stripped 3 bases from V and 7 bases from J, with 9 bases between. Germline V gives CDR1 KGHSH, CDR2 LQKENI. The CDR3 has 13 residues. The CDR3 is CASSPDEGEKLFF. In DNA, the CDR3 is TGTGCCAGCTCACCCGACGAGGGTGAAAAACTGTTTTTT.

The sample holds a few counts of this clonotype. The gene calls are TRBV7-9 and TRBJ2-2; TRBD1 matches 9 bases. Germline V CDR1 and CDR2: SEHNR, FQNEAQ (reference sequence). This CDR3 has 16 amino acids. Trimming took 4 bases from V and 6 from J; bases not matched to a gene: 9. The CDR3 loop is CASSSTGTGSAGELFF. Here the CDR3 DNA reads TGTGCCAGCAGCTCAACCGGGACAGGGAGCGCCGGGGAGCTGTTTTTT.

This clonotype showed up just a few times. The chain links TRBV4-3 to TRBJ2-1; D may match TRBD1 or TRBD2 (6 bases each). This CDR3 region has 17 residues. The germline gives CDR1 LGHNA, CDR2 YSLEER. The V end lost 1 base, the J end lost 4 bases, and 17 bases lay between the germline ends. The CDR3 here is CASSQGTGALTYNEQFF. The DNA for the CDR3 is TGCGCCAGCAGCCAAGGGACGGGGGCCCTGACTTACAATGAGCAGTTCTTC.

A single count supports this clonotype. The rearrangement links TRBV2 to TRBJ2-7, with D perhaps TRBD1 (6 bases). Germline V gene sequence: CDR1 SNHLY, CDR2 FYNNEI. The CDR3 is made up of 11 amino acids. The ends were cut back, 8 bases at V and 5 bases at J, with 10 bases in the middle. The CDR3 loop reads CASQGNHEQYF. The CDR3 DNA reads TGTGCCAGCCAGGGGAACCACGAGCAGTACTTC. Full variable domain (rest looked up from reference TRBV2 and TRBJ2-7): EPEVTQTPSHQVTQMGQEVILRCVPISNHLYFYWYRQILGQKVEFLVSFYNNEISEKSEIFDDQFSVERPDGSNFTLKIRSTKLEDSAMYFCASQGNHEQYFGPGTRLTVT.

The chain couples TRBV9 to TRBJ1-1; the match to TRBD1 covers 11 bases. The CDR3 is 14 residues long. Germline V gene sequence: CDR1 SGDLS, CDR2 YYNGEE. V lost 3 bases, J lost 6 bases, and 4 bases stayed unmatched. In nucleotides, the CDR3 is TGTGCCAGCAGCGGGGGACAGGGGGACGCTGAAGCTTTCTTT. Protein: CASSGGQGDAEAFF.

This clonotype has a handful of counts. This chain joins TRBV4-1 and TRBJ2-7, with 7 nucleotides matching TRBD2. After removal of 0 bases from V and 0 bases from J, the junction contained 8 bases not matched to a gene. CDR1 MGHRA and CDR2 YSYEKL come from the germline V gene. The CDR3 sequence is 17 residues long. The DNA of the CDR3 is TGCGCCAGCAGCCAAGAAGTGGCGGGAGTTACCTCCTACGAGCAGTACTTC. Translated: CASSQEVAGVTSYEQYF.

The CDR3 spells CASSYLDRLGGYTF. In DNA, the CDR3 is TGTGCCAGCAGTTACCTGGACAGACTTGGTGGCTACACCTTC. V gene TRBV6-5 combines with J gene TRBJ1-2; D possibly corresponds to TRBD1 (6 bases). This CDR3 is built from 14 residues. The germline V gene encodes CDR1 MNHEY and CDR2 SVGAGI. The V gene lost 2 bases and the J gene lost 7 bases, with 14 bases spanning the gap.

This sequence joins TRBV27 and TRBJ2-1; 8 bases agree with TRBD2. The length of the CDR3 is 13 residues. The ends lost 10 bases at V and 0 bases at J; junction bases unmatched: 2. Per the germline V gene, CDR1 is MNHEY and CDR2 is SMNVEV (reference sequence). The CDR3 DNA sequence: TGTGCCACCAGCGGGGGCTCCTACAATGAGCAGTTCTTC. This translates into CATSGGSYNEQFF.

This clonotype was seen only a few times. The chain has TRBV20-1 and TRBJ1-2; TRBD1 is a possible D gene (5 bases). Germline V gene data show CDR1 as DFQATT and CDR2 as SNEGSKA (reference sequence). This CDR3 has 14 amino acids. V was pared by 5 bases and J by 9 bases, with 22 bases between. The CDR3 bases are TGCAGTGCTGACTCCTCGGGGCCAGGCGGCAGCTACACCTTC. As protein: CSADSSGPGGSYTF.

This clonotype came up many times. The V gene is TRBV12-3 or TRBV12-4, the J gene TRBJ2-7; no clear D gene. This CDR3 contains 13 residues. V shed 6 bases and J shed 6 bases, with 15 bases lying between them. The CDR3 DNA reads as TGTGCCAGCAGCCCGGGCTATCAGGTCGAGCAGTACTTC. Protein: CASSPGYQVEQYF.

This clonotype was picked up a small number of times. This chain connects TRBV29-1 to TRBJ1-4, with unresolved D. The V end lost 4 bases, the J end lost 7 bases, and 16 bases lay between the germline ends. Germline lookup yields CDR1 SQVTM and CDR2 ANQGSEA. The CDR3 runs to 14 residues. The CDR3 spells CSVGPRSAREKLFF. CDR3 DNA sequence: TGCAGCGTTGGTCCCCGGTCGGCCCGTGAAAAACTGTTTTTT.

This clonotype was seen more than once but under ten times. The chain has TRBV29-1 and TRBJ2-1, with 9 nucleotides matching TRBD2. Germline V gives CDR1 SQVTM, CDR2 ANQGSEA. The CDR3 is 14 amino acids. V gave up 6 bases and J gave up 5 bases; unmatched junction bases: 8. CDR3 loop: CSVPPGLADNEQFF. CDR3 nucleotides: TGCAGCGTGCCCCCGGGACTAGCTGACAATGAGCAGTTCTTC.